A selection of T cell receptor beta chains follows, all from one sample in a study of control samples from healthy donors and cancer patients. Produced via immunoSEQ multiplex PCR; TCRdb's table is partial and in-frame only. Counted here are roughly 400,000 clones, over 75% occurring once; the ten biggest clones make up around 6.5%. Sequencing input: PBMCs. These receptors originate from a middle-aged man with head and neck cancer. Both conserved end residues are part of each CDR3. Each record gives: J gene, clone size, D gene, V gene, CDR3 protein, CDR3 DNA. The D gene is left open where the match is weak. Clone size is stated in some rows and not others, as once, few, many or a class when expanded.

TRBJ1-1	few	NA	TRBV6-5	CASRSIDRNTEAFF	TGTGCCAGCAGATCAATCGACAGGAACACTGAAGCTTTCTTT
TRBJ2-1	NA	TRBD2	TRBV7-9	CASSLGTSGHNSYNEQFF	TGTGCCAGCAGCTTGGGGACTAGCGGGCATAACTCCTACAATGAGCAGTTCTTC
TRBJ1-4	NA	NA	TRBV2	CASTRRGSNEKLFF	TGTGCCAGCACTAGGAGGGGGAGCAATGAAAAACTGTTTTTT
TRBJ2-7	NA	TRBD2	TRBV7-2	CASSSGGGLASYEQYF	TGTGCCAGCAGCTCCGGCGGGGGGCTAGCGTCCTACGAGCAGTACTTC
TRBJ1-2	NA	NA	TRBV5-1	CASSLDRDNYGYTF	TGCGCCAGCAGCTTGGACAGGGACAACTATGGCTACACCTTC
TRBJ1-3	NA	NA	TRBV28	CASSPRQGNTIYF	TGTGCCAGCAGTCCCCGACAGGGAAACACCATATATTTT
TRBJ1-2	few	NA	TRBV6-1	CASSEMGGAVYGYTF	TGTGCCAGCAGTGAAATGGGGGGCGCGGTCTATGGCTACACCTTC
TRBJ1-2	NA	TRBD1	TRBV23-1	CAMTGPYGYTF	TGCGCTATGACAGGGCCGTATGGCTACACCTTC
TRBJ1-2	NA	TRBD1	TRBV6-2/TRBV6-3	CASSYPRQGSIGYTF	TGTGCCAGCAGTTACCCGCGACAGGGATCGATCGGCTACACCTTC
TRBJ2-1	NA	NA	TRBV5-1	CASSLAPQLVNEQFF	TGCGCCAGCAGCTTGGCCCCCCAACTAGTCAATGAGCAGTTCTTC
TRBJ2-1	NA	NA	TRBV7-2	CASSLPPRGNEQFF	TGTGCCAGCAGCTTACCCCCTAGGGGGAATGAGCAGTTCTTC
TRBJ1-6	NA	NA	TRBV5-5	CASSLVDVNSPLHF	TGTGCCAGCAGCTTGGTAGATGTTAATTCACCCCTCCACTTT
TRBJ1-1	NA	NA	TRBV5-6	CASTPTPYRTTEAFF	TGTGCCAGCACCCCGACCCCCTACAGGACCACTGAAGCTTTCTTT
TRBJ1-4	NA	NA	TRBV10-1	CASSESMGTNEKLFF	TGCGCCAGCAGTGAGTCGATGGGAACTAATGAAAAACTGTTTTTT
TRBJ1-1	NA	NA	TRBV28	CASTETQYTEAFF	TGTGCCAGCACCGAAACACAGTACACTGAAGCTTTCTTT
TRBJ2-3	NA	TRBD1	TRBV28	CASSQGDTDTQYF	TGTGCCAGCTCCCAGGGGGACACAGATACGCAGTATTTT